The 12 T cell receptor beta chains below come from one sample, sequenced in a study of T cell responses to AZD1222 COVID-19 vaccine (dated by TCRdb to the early 2020s). The time point label corresponds to: baseline before first vaccination. The library relied on the immunoSEQ multiplex PCR assay. TCRdb took over this immuneACCESS table, retaining in-frame rearrangements with V and J assigned. Such tables are incomplete; in checked studies, under half of the missing clones stem from an unresolved V gene, and the remainder is unexplained. Recorded for this sample are about 140,000 clones; around 87% of them occurred a single time. The ten largest clonotypes hold around 1.5% of the sample. The material sequenced was peripheral blood, taken on day 0 of AZD1222 vaccination. The receptors come from an adult in good health.

This clone was recorded only once. The J gene is TRBJ1-4, the V gene TRBV4-1; 8 nucleotides agree with TRBD1. Per germline, CDR1 MGHRA and CDR2 YSYEKL. Trimming at V came to 0 bases and at J to 8 bases, leaving 11 bases not matched to a gene. The CDR3 runs 17 residues. DNA of the CDR3: TGCGCCAGCAGCCAAGATGCGGGGGGGACAGGCGACGAAAAACTGTTTTTT. Its translation: CASSQDAGGTGDEKLFF.

This CDR3 is CASSKSSQGALRTEAFF. In DNA, the CDR3 is TGTGCCAGTAGTAAGTCCTCGCAGGGGGCCTTAAGGACTGAAGCTTTCTTT. The chain joins TRBV19 to TRBJ1-1; TRBD1 aligns across 8 bases. This CDR3 comprises 17 residues. The ends lost 4 bases at V and 5 bases at J; junction bases unmatched: 15. The germline gives CDR1 LNHDA, CDR2 SQIVND (reference sequence).

Only one count was recorded for this clone. V and J are TRBV7-9 and TRBJ2-3; maybe TRBD2 (6 bases). The germline V gene has CDR1 SEHNR and CDR2 FQNEAQ (reference sequence). The CDR3 consists of 15 residues. V was clipped by 3 bases and J by 0 bases, with 10 bases between them. In DNA, the CDR3 is TGTGCCAGCAGCTTTACCGGGGGTAGCACAGATACGCAGTATTTT. This translates into CASSFTGGSTDTQYF.

The CDR3 DNA follows: TGTGCCAGCAGCTCGAGACAGGCGGCCAAAAACATTCAGTACTTC. Protein: CASSSRQAAKNIQYF. V gene TRBV11-2 combines with J gene TRBJ2-4; possibly TRBD1 for D (6 bases). CDR3 length: 15 amino acids. V lost 4 bases to trimming and J lost 1 base, with 11 bases between them. From germline, CDR1 is SGHAT and CDR2 FQNNGV.

The J gene is TRBJ1-5, the V gene TRBV24-1, with D maybe TRBD1 (6 bases). The ends were cut back, 5 bases at V and 4 bases at J, with 8 bases in the middle. CDR1 is KGHDR and CDR2 is SFDVKD in the germline V gene. The CDR3 loop spans 13 amino acids. Here the CDR3 reads CATSGQGNQPQHF. CDR3 DNA: TGTGCCACCAGTGGCCAGGGGAATCAGCCCCAGCATTTT.

V gene TRBV5-6 combines with J gene TRBJ2-5; D is perhaps TRBD1 or TRBD2 (5 bases each). Germline CDR1 reads SGHDT; CDR2 reads YYEEEE. This CDR3 spans 14 amino acids. V was cut by 4 bases and J by 3 bases, with 13 bases left in between. The CDR3 DNA sequence: TGTGCCAGCAGCCACGGGACGGGAAAAGAGACCCAGTACTTC. It is translated as CASSHGTGKETQYF. The full variable domain, its missing parts supplied by reference TRBV5-6 and TRBJ2-5, is DAGVTQSPTHLIKTRGQQVTLRCSPKSGHDTVSWYQQALGQGPQFIFQYYEEEERQRGNFPDRFSGHQFPNYSSELNVNALLLGDSALYLCASSHGTGKETQYFGPGTRLLVL.

This clone is a singleton in its sample. The chain joins TRBV3-1 (or the pseudogene TRBV3-2) to TRBJ1-2; a weak D match, TRBD1 (5 bases). Germline V CDR1 and CDR2: LGHDT, YNNKEL (reference sequence). With 1 base removed from V and 5 bases from J, the gap between germline ends came to 8 bases. This CDR3 is built from 13 residues. The CDR3 is CASSQARVYGYTF. CDR3 in DNA: TGTGCCAGCAGCCAAGCCAGGGTTTATGGCTACACCTTC.

The chain combines TRBV24-1 with TRBJ1-1; D is uncertain. The CDR3 consists of 12 residues. CDR1 is KGHDR, CDR2 SFDVKD, per germline. Trimming pared 7 bases from V and 0 bases from J, leaving 5 bases between. Here the CDR3 reads CATRQLNTEAFF. The CDR3 DNA reads TGTGCCACCAGACAGCTGAACACTGAAGCTTTCTTT.

The chain employs TRBV18 and TRBJ2-1; TRBD2 matches 9 bases. CDR3 length equals 15 residues. CDR1 and CDR2 (germline): KGHSH, LQKENI. V trimming: 0 bases; J trimming: 3 bases; junction bases outside the gene matches: 0. CDR3 sequence reads: CASSPPSGGYNEQFF. The CDR3 DNA reads as TGTGCCAGCTCACCACCTAGCGGGGGCTACAATGAGCAGTTCTTC.

V and J are TRBV19 and TRBJ2-1; 7 bases match TRBD2. With V trimmed by 3 bases and J by 7 bases, 9 bases remained unmatched. This CDR3 is 15 amino acids long. CDR1 and CDR2 (germline): LNHDA, SQIVND (reference sequence). The DNA of the CDR3 is TGTGCCAGTAGTATTCTAGCGGCTAACGGAAATGAGCAGTTCTTC. The encoded protein is CASSILAANGNEQFF.

V and J are TRBV24-1 and TRBJ2-1; 9 nucleotides line up with TRBD2. This CDR3 region has 16 residues. J lost 4 bases, V lost 3 bases, and 6 bases had no gene match. Germline CDR1 reads KGHDR; CDR2 reads SFDVKD. CDR3 region: CATSDGAGGTYNEQFF. As DNA, the CDR3 is TGTGCCACCAGTGATGGCGCGGGAGGGACATACAATGAGCAGTTCTTC.

The gene calls are TRBV5-6 and TRBJ2-3; D remains unclear. This CDR3 has 17 residues. Per germline, CDR1 SGHDT and CDR2 YYEEEE. Trimming cost V 7 bases and J 0 bases, with 21 bases left between them. CDR3 in amino acids: CASAHVRITSSTDTQYF. CDR3 bases: TGTGCCAGCGCTCACGTCAGGATAACTTCTAGCACAGATACGCAGTATTTT.